This T cell receptor (beta chain) appears in the sequencing data of a study of PD-1 blockade in classical Hodgkin lymphoma. Study conclusions and caveats: Reported findings placed baseline TCR diversity lower in newly diagnosed patients (compared with healthy donors).

The CDR3 has 14 residues. V was cut by 1 base and J by 0 bases, with 5 bases left in between. Germline CDR1 is SEHNR and CDR2 is FQNEAQ (reference sequence). Every patient relapsed after autologous stem cell transplantation, and brentuximab vedotin exposure varied. Complete response, partial response or progressive disease constituted the best responses recorded. Here immunoSEQ multiplex PCR was the method, and the copy in TCRdb shows in-frame clones only, minus some. Found here are thousands of clones, about 81% of them singletons; the top ten hold over 13%. In this sample, this clone turned up once. Its antigen remains unidentified.

The specimen was peripheral blood mononuclear cells (PBMCs), collected at baseline. J is TRBJ2-3 and V is TRBV7-9; D remains unclear. The sequence came from a human donor with classical Hodgkin lymphoma. This CDR3 reads CASSLESSTDTQYF. CDR3 sequence (DNA): TGTGCCAGCAGCTTAGAGTCTAGCACAGATACGCAGTATTTT. Together with reference TRBV7-9 and TRBJ2-3, the CDR3 gives the full variable domain: DTGVSQNPRHKITKRGQNVTFRCDPISEHNRLYWYRQTLGQGPEFLTYFQNEAQLEKSRLLSDRFSAERPKGSFSTLEIQRTEQGDSAMYLCASSLESSTDTQYFGPGTRLTVL.